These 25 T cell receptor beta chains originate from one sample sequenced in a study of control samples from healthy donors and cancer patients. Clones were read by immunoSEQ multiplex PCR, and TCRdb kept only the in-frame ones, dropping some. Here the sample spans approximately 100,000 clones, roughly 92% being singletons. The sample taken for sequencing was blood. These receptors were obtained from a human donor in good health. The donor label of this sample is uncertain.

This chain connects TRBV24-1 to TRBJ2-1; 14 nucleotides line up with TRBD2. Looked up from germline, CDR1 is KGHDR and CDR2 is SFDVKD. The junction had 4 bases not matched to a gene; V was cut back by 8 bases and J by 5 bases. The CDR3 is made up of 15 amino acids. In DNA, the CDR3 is TGTGCCACCAACCAGGGACTAGCGGGGGACAATGAGCAGTTCTTC. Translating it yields CATNQGLAGDNEQFF.

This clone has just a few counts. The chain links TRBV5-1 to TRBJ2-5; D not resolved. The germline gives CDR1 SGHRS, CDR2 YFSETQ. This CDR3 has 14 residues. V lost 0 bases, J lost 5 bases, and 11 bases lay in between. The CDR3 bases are TGCGCCAGCAGCTTGGAAGGACGTCGGGAGACCCAGTACTTC. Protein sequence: CASSLEGRRETQYF.

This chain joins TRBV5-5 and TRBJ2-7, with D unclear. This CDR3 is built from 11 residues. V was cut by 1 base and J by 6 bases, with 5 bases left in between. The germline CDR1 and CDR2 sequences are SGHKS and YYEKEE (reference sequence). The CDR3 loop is CASSLLSEQYF. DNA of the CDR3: TGTGCCAGCAGCTTGCTCTCCGAGCAGTACTTC.

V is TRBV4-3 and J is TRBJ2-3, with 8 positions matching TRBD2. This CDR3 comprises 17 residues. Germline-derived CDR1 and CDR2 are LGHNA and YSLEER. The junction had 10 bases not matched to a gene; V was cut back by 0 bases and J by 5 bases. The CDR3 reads CASSQERGGGPGDTQYF. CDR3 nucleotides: TGCGCCAGCAGCCAAGAGCGGGGCGGGGGGCCGGGAGATACGCAGTATTTT.

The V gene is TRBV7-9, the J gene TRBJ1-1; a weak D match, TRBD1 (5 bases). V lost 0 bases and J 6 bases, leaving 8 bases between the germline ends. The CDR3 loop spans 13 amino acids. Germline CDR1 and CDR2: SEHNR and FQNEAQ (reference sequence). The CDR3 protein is CASSLADSSEAFF. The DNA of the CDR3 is TGTGCCAGCAGCTTAGCCGACAGTTCTGAAGCTTTCTTT.

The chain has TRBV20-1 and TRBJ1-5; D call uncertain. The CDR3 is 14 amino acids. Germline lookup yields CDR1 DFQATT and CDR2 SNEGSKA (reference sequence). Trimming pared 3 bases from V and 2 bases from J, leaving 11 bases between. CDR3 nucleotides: TGCAGTGCTAGTAGCCCTCAGGGCAATCAGCCCCAGCATTTT. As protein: CSASSPQGNQPQHF.

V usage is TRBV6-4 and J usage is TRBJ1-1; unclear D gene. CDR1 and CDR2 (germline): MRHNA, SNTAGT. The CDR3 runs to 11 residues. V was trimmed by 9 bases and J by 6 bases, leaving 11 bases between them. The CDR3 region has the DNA TGTGCCAGGCCGGAGATCTCTGAAGCTTTCTTT. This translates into CARPEISEAFF.

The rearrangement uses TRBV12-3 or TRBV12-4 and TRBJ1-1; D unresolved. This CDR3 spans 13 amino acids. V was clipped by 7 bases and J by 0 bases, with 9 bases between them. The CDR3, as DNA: TGTGCCAGCACTAAGCAACTGAACACTGAAGCTTTCTTT. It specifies CASTKQLNTEAFF.

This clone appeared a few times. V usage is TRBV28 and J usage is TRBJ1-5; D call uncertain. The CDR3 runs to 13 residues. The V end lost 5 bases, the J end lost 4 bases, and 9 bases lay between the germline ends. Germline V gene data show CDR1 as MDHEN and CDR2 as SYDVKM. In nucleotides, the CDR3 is TGTGCCAGCAGTCGAAGGGAAAATCAGCCCCAGCATTTT. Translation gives CASSRRENQPQHF.

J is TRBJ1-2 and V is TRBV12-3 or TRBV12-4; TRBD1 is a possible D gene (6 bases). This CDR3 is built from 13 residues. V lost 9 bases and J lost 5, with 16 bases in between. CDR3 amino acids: CASTPGGPYGYTF. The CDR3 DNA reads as TGTGCCAGTACCCCGGGGGGCCCTTATGGCTACACCTTC.

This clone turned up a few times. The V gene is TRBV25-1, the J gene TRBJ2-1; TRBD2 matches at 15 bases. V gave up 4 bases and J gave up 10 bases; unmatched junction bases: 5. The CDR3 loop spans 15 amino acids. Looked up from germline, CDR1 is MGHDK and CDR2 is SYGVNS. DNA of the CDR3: TGTGCCAGCAGTGGGACTAGCGGGGGGGCACAAGAGCAGTTCTTC. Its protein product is CASSGTSGGAQEQFF.

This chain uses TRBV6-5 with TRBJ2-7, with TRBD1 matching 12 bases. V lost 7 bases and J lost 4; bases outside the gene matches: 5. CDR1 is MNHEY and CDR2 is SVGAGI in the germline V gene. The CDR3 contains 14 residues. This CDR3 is CASTWDRGRYEQYF. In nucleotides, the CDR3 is TGTGCCAGCACCTGGGACAGGGGGCGTTACGAGCAGTACTTC.

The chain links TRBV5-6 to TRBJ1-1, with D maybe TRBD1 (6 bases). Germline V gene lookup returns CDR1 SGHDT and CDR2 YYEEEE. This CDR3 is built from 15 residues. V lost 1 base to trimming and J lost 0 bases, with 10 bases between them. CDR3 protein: CASSLTGQMNTEAFF. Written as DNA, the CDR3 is TGTGCCAGCAGCTTGACGGGACAAATGAACACTGAAGCTTTCTTT.

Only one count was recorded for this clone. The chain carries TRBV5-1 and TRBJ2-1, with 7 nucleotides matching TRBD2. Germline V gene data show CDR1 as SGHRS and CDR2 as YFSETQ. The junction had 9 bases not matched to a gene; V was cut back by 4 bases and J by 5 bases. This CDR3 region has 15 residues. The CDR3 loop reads CASSPGTTTNNEQFF. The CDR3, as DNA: TGCGCCAGCAGCCCCGGGACTACCACCAACAATGAGCAGTTCTTC.

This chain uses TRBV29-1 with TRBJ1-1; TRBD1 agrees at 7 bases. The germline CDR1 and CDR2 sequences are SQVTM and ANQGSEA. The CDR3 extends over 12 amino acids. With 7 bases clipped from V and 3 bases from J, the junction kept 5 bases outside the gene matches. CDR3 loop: CSGGDSHTEAFF. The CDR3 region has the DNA TGCAGCGGGGGGGACAGTCACACTGAAGCTTTCTTT.

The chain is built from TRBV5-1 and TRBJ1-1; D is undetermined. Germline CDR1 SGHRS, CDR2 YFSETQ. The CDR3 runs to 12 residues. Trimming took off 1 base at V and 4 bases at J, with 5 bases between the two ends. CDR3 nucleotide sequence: TGCGCCAGCAGCTTGAGAGGCACTGAAGCTTTCTTT. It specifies CASSLRGTEAFF.

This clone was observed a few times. As DNA, the CDR3 is TGTGCCAGCAGCTTAGATCCTGCCCCAAGTAGCGAGCAGTACGTC. This codes for CASSLDPAPSSEQYV. This sequence joins TRBV11-2 and TRBJ2-7, with D uncertain. Germline CDR1 and CDR2: SGHAT and FQNNGV. The CDR3 sequence is 15 residues long. Deletions cut 0 bases from V and 6 bases from J, with 15 bases between.

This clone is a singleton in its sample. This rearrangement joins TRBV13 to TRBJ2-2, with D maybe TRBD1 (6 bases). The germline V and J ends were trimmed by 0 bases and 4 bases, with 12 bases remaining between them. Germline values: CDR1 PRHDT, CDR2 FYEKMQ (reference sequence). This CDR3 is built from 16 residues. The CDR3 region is CASSLGGTMLTGELFF. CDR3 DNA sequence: TGTGCCAGCAGCTTAGGCGGGACAATGCTCACCGGGGAGCTGTTTTTT.

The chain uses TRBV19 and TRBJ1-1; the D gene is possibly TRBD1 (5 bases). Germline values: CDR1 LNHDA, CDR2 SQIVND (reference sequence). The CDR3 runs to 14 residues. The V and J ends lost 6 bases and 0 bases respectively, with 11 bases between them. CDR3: CASSTDSLNTEAFF. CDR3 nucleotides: TGTGCCAGTAGCACTGACAGCTTGAACACTGAAGCTTTCTTT.

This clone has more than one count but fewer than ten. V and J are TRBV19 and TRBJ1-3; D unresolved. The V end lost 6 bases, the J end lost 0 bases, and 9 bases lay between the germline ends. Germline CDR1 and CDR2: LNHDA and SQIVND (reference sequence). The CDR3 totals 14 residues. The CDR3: CASRSGVSGNTIYF. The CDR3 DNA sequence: TGTGCCAGTAGATCCGGGGTCTCTGGAAACACCATATATTTT.

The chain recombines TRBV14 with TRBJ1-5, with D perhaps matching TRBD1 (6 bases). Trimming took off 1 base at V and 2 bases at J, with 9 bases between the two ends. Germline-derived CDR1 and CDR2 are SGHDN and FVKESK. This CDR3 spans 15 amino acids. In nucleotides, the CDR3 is TGTGCCAGCAGCCAAGGGGGGGCTGGCAATCAGCCCCAGCATTTT. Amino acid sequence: CASSQGGAGNQPQHF.

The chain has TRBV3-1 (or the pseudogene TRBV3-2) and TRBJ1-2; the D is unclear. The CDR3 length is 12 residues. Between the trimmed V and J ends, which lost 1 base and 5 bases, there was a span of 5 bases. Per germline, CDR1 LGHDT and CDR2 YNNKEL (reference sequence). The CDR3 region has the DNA TGTGCCAGCAGCCAAGCTCAATATGGCTACACCTTC. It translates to CASSQAQYGYTF.

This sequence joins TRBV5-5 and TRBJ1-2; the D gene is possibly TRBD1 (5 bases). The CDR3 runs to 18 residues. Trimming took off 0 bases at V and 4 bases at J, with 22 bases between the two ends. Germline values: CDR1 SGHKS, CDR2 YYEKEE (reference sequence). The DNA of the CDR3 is TGTGCCAGCAGCTTGGGTCCCTCTCTCAGGGTGGGCATCTATGGCTACACCTTC. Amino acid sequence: CASSLGPSLRVGIYGYTF.

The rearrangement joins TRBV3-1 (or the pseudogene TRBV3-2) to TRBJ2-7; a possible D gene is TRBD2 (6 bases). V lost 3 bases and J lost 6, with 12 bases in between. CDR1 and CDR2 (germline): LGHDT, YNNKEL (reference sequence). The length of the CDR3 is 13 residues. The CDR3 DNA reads TGTGCCAGCAGCCAGATGCCCGGGAGCGAGCAGTACTTC. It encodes CASSQMPGSEQYF.

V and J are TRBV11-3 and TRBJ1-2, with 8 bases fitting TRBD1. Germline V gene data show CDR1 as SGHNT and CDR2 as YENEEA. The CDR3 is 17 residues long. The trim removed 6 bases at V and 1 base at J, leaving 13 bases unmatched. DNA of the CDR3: TGTGCCAGCAGACCTTCCGGGACAGGCCTCATTAACTATGGCTACACCTTC. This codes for CASRPSGTGLINYGYTF.